The entry below describes one TCR beta chain. The source of the sample is a study of T cells in Graves' hyperthyroidism and ophthalmopathy. Amplified regions were TCR beta CDR3 sequences from RNA transcripts. The primer set for the first-round RT-PCR of the TCR CDR3 was HTBI. TCRdb recomputed calls from the multiplex PCR reads with MiXCR, one row per CDR3 protein. The table shows about 400,000 distinct CDR3 sequences, with under 15% occurring only once. CDR3 size: 18 residues. Germline loops: CDR1 SGHRS, CDR2 YFSETQ. Trimming cost V 7 bases and J 6 bases; bases outside gene matches: 18. The sequencing input was blood. The chain carries TRBV5-1 and TRBJ2-1; TRBD1 matches 11 bases. The TCR comes from a woman aged 25-40 years with Graves' hyperthyroidism. CDR3 amino acids: CASGTGGWDRGAGNEQFF. The CDR3 coding sequence is TGCGCCAGCGGCACAGGGGGGTGGGACAGGGGGGCCGGCAATGAGCAGTTCTTC.